One and the same sample provided the 4 T cell receptor beta chains below, sequenced in a study of T cell clonality in common variable immunodeficiency. Study-level findings and limits: Reportedly, TCR beta sequences from common variable immunodeficiency showed fewer deletions and N-nucleotide insertions.

Produced via immunoSEQ multiplex PCR; TCRdb's table is partial and in-frame only. The sample presents about 15,000 clones, none singletons. Their cognate antigens are unknown. The sample comprised peripheral blood mononuclear cells. These receptors originate from a human donor with common variable immunodeficiency.

This clone was seen at least ten times. The read gets to within 3 residues of the CDR3 end, and the germline J gene fills in the rest. This chain connects TRBV7-3 to TRBJ2-2, with 7 positions matching TRBD2. This CDR3 is built from 15 residues. J was trimmed by 0 bases and V by 4 bases; bases with no gene match: 2. From germline, CDR1 is SGHTA and CDR2 FQGTGA. The part of the CDR3 DNA that was read is TGTGCCAGCAGCTCTGGACTAGCGAACACCGGGGAG. Its translation: CASSSGLANTGE. The complete CDR3 sequence is CASSSGLANTGELFF.

This clone was recorded a few times. Read coverage stops 3 residues before the CDR3 terminus; the germline J gene supplies the remainder. The gene calls are TRBV20-1 and TRBJ2-5; 13 nucleotides match TRBD2. The germline CDR1 and CDR2 sequences are DFQATT and SNEGSKA (reference sequence). The CDR3 length is 17 residues. V gave up 1 base and J gave up 5 bases; unmatched junction bases: 10. The sequenced part of the CDR3 DNA is TGCAGTGCTAGAGGATTTACTAGCGGGAGGGCTCATGAGACC. The encoded protein is CSARGFTSGRAHET. From start to end, the CDR3 is CSARGFTSGRAHETQYF.

CDR3 bases read: TGTGCCAGTAGTCCCCGGACAGGGGGTTTTTATCAGCCC. Translation: CASSPRTGGFYQP. In full, the CDR3 is CASSPRTGGFYQPQHF. This chain connects TRBV19 to TRBJ1-5; 10 bases match TRBD1. The sequenced fragment ends 3 residues before the CDR3 boundary, so the rest is inferred from the germline J gene. There are 16 residues in the CDR3. V dropped 5 bases and J dropped 5; count of bases not matched to a gene: 9. Germline lookup yields CDR1 LNHDA and CDR2 SQIVND (reference sequence).

The sample holds a few counts of this clone. Mismatch with germline at one junction end may stem from a read error. The DNA read from the CDR3 is TGTGCCAGCCGTGAAGGACAGGTCGGGGAGGGTAATGAAAAA. It codes for CASREGQVGEGNEK. The whole CDR3 protein is CASREGQVGEGNEKLFF. V gene TRBV2 combines with J gene TRBJ1-4; 7 nucleotides match TRBD1. The CDR3 end is not reached by the read, which stops 3 residues before it; the germline J gene fills it in. CDR1 and CDR2 (germline): SNHLY, FYNNEI. The CDR3 covers 17 residues.